This T cell receptor (beta chain) was sequenced during a study of Ad26.COV2.S vaccination and SARS-CoV-2 variants. Study information: The donor participated in the COV1001 trial, in its Ad26.COV2.S arm. Once or twice, 56 days apart, Ad26.COV2.S was delivered intramuscularly. Whole-study results and caveats: Analyses of TCR breadth and depth may have underestimated total T cell responses.

Treatment reported: some 20 received Ad26.COV2.S at low or high dose, single or two shots; five or six received placebo; per-sample allocation not given. Sampling happened 63 days after the first vaccine or placebo injection. A Boston donor was an adult aged 18-55 years. The length of the CDR3 is 14 residues. Looked up from germline, CDR1 is SGHTA and CDR2 is FQGNSA. The V segment lost 3 bases and the J segment 6 bases; nucleotides outside the gene matches: 3. Using immunoSEQ multiplex PCR, the repertoire was profiled, and TCRdb retains in-frame clones only, with some absent. This table has roughly 320,000 clones, about 82% appearing once. Regarding this clone: The antigen remains unidentified.

This specimen was peripheral blood, taken in a trial of Ad26.COV2.S vaccine versus placebo. This TCR came from a person between 18 and 65 years old who received the Ad26.COV2.S COVID-19 vaccine or a placebo. The chain employs TRBV7-2 and TRBJ2-3; TRBD2 aligns across 10 bases. This CDR3 is CASSFSGGPDTQYF. The CDR3 coding sequence is TGTGCCAGCAGCTTTAGCGGGGGGCCGGATACGCAGTATTTT.